This T cell receptor (beta chain) is from a study of blood T cell repertoires in COVID-19. Assay: immunoSEQ multiplex PCR; the TCRdb copy retains only in-frame clones and omits some. The data hold fewer than 80,000 clones, with 75% to 90% observed a single time. The V gene's germline CDR1 is MGHRA and CDR2 YSYEKL. V was clipped by 5 bases and J by 7 bases; unmatched bases: 5. This CDR3 spans 15 amino acids. Sequencing was carried out using peripheral blood. The gene calls are TRBV4-1 and TRBJ2-2, with 12 bases matching TRBD1. The TCR was taken from a man at least 80 years old with COVID-19, enrolled during active disease. CDR3 bases: TGCGCCAGCAGCAGGGGACAGGGGGCTTTCGGGGAGCTGTTTTTT. This codes for CASSRGQGAFGELFF.